This T cell receptor (beta chain) was captured in a study of control samples from healthy donors and cancer patients. Sequenced by immunoSEQ multiplex PCR; TCRdb stores in-frame clones only, minus some. Of some 39,000 clones listed, about 83% were seen once; the top ten hold 20% to 25%. This clone was counted a few times. Trimming took off 6 bases at V and 4 bases at J, with 16 bases between the two ends. The CDR3 is 15 residues long. The V gene's germline CDR1 is KGHSH and CDR2 LQKENI. Sequenced input: PBMCs. The TCR sequence derives from a woman aged 60 to 75 with lung cancer. The J gene is TRBJ1-3, the V gene TRBV18; no firm D call. The CDR3 loop is CASSPAPGLGNTIYF. The DNA for the CDR3 is TGTGCCAGCTCTCCGGCCCCGGGGTTAGGAAACACCATATATTTT.